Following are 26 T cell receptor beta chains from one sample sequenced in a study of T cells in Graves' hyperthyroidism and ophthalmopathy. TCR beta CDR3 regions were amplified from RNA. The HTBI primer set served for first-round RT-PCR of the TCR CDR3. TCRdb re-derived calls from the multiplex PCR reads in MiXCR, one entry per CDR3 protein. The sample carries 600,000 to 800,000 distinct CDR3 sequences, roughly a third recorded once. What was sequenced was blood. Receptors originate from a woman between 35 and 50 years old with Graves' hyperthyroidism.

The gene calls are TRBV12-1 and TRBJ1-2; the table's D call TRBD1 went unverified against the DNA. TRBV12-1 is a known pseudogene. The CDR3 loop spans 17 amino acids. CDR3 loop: CASSFYRSGQGPHGYTF. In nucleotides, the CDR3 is TGTGCCAGCAGCTTTTACCGATCGGGACAGGGTCCCCATGGCTACACCTTC.

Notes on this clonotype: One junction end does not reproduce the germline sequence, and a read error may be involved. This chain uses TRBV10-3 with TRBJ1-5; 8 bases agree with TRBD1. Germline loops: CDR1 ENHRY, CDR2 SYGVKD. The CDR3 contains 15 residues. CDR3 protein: CASSTQGAVNQPQHF. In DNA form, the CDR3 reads TGTGCCAGCAGTACGCAGGGGGCGGTCAATCAGCCCCAGCATTTT.

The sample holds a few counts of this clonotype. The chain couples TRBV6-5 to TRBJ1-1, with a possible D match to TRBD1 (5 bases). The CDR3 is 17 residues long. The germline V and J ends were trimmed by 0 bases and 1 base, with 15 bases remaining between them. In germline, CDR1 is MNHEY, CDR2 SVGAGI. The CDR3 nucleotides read TGTGCCAGCAGTTACTCGGCAGCCGTGGGGGGGAACACTGAAGCTTTCTTT. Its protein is CASSYSAAVGGNTEAFF.

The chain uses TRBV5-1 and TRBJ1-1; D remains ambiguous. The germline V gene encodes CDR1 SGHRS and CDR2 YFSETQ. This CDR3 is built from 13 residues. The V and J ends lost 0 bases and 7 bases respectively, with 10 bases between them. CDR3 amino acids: CASSLGRRNEAFF. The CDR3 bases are TGCGCCAGCAGCTTGGGACGGAGAAATGAAGCTTTCTTT.

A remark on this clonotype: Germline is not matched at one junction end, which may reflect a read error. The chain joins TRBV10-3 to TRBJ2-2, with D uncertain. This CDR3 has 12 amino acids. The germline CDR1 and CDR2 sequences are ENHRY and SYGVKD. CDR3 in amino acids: CAISANTEELFF. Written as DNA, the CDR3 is TGTGCCATCAGTGCGAACACCGAGGAGCTGTTTTTT.

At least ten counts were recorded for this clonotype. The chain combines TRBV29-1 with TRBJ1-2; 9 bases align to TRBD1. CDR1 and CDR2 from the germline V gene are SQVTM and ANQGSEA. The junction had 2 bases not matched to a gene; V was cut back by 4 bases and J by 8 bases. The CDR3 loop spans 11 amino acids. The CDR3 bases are TGCAGCGTTGGGACAGGGGAGGGCTACACCTTC. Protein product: CSVGTGEGYTF.

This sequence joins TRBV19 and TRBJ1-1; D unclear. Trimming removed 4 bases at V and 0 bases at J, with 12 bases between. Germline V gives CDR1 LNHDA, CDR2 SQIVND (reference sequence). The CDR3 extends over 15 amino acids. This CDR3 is CASSKKPPMNTEAFF. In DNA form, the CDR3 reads TGTGCCAGTAGTAAAAAACCACCCATGAACACTGAAGCTTTCTTT.

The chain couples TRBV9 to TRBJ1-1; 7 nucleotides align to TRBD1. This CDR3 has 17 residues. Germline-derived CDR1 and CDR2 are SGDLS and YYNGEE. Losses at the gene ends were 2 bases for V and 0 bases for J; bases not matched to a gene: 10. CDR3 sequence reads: CASSVQGGGPVNTEAFF. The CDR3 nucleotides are TGTGCCAGCAGCGTCCAGGGGGGAGGTCCCGTGAACACTGAAGCTTTCTTT.

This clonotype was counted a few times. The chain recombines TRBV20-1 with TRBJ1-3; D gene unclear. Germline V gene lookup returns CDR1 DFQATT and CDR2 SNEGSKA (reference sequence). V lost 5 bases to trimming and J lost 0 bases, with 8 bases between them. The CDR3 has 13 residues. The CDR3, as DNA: TGCAGTGCTTATACAGACTCTGGAAACACCATATATTTT. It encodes CSAYTDSGNTIYF.

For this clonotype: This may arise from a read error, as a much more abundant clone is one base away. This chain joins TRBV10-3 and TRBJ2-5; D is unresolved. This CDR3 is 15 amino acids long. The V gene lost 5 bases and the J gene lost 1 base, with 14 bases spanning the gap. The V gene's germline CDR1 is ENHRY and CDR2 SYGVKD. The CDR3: CAISSYPDTQETQYF. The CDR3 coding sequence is TGTGCCATCAGTAGTTATCCAGACACCCAAGAGACCCAGTACTTC.

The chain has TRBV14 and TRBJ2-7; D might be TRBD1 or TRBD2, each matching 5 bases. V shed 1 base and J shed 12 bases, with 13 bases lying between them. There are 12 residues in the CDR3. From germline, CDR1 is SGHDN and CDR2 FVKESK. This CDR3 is CASSQVVRDLYF. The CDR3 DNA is TGTGCCAGCAGCCAAGTTGTCAGGGACCTGTACTTC.

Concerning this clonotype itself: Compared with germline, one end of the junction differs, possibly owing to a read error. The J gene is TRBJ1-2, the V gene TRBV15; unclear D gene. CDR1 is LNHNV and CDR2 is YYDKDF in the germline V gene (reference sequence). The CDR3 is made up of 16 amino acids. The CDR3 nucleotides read TGTGCCACCAGCAGTCGGCGGACCGACCGGGCGGATGGTTACACCTTC. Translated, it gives CATSSRRTDRADGYTF.

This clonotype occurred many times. In DNA form, the CDR3 reads TGTGCCATCAGTGAGTCTAGAAGGACCCCCGCCTGGGTCTATGGCTACACCTTC. It translates to CAISESRRTPAWVYGYTF. The rearrangement uses TRBV10-3 and TRBJ1-2, with D hard to call. Looked up from germline, CDR1 is ENHRY and CDR2 is SYGVKD. The CDR3 covers 18 residues. Trimming left V 0 bases short and J 4 bases short, with 21 bases between.

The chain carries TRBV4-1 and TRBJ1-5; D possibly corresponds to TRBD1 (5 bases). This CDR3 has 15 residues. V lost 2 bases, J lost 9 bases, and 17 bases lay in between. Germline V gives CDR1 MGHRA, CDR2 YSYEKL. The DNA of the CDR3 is TGCGCCAGCAGCCAATACACAGGTGTCCAGGGGCCCCAGCATTTT. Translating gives CASSQYTGVQGPQHF.

CDR3 sequence (DNA): TGCAGTGCTAGGTACCTTTGTGATCGGGATGAAAAACTGTTTTTT. Residues: CSARYLCDRDEKLFF. V gene TRBV20-1 combines with J gene TRBJ1-4; D gene unclear. The CDR3 contains 15 residues. Germline V CDR1 and CDR2: DFQATT, SNEGSKA (reference sequence). Deletions cut 3 bases from V and 6 bases from J, with 17 bases between.

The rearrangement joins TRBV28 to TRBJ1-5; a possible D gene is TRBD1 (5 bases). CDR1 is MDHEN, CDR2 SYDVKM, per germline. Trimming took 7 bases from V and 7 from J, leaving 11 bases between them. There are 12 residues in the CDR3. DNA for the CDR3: TGTGCCAGCACCAGGGATGTGCAGCCCCAGCATTTT. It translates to CASTRDVQPQHF.

CDR3 coding DNA: TGTGCCAGCAGTGAAGCTGGGTTCGGAAACGAGCAGTACTTC. This sequence encodes CASSEAGFGNEQYF. This chain joins TRBV2 and TRBJ2-7; D is unclear. The germline V and J ends were trimmed by 0 bases and 5 bases, with 11 bases remaining between them. CDR3 size: 14 residues. Germline lookup yields CDR1 SNHLY and CDR2 FYNNEI.

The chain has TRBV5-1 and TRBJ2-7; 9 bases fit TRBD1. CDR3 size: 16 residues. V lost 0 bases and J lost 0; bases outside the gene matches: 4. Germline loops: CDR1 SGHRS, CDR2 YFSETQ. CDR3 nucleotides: TGCGCCAGCAGCTTGGCCAGGGACAGGGTCTCCTACGAGCAGTACTTC. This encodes CASSLARDRVSYEQYF.

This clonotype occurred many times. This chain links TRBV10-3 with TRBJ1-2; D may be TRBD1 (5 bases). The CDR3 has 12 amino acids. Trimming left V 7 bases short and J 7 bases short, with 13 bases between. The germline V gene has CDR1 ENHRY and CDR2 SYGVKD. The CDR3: CAIMSREGGYTF. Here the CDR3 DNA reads TGTGCCATCATGAGCAGGGAGGGTGGCTACACCTTC.

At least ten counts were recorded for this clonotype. The CDR3 region has the DNA TGCAGCGTTGATTGGGGACAAGGCACCGGGGAGCTGTTTTTT. Protein product: CSVDWGQGTGELFF. J is TRBJ2-2 and V is TRBV29-1; D perhaps matches TRBD1 (6 bases). Germline CDR1 reads SQVTM; CDR2 reads ANQGSEA. The CDR3 contains 14 residues. Trimming took 3 bases from V and 4 from J, leaving 12 bases between them.

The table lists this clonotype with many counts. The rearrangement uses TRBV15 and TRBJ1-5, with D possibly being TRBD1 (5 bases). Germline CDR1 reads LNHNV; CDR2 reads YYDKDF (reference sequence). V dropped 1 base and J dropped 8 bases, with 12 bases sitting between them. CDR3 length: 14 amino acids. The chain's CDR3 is CATSRATGLEPQHF. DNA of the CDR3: TGTGCCACCAGCAGAGCCACAGGCCTGGAGCCCCAGCATTTT. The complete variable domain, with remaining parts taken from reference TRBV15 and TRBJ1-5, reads DAMVIQNPRYQVTQFGKPVTLSCSQTLNHNVMYWYQQKSSQAPKLLFHYYDKDFNNEADTPDNFQSRRPNTSFCFLDIRSPGLGDTAMYLCATSRATGLEPQHFGDGTRLSIL.

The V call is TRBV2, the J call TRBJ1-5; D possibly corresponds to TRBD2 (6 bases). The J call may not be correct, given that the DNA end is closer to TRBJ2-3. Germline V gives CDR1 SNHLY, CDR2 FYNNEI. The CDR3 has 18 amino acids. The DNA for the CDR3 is TGTGCCAGCAGTGAAGCGGGGCTAGCGTGGGCTAGCACAGATACGCAGTATTTT. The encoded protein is CASSEAGLAWASTDTQYF.

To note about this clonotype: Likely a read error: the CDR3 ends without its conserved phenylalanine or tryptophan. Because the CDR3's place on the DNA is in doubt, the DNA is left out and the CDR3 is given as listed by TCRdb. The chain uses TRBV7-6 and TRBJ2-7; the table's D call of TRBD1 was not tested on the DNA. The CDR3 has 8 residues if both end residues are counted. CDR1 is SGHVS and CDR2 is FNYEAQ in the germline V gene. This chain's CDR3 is CASSLAGG.

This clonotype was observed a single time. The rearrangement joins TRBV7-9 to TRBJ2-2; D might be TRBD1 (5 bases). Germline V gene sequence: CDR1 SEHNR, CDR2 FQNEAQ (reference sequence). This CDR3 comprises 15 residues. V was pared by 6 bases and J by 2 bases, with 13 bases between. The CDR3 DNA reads TGTGCCAGCAGGGTCGCCAGGGAAAACACCGGGGAGCTGTTTTTT. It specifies CASRVARENTGELFF.

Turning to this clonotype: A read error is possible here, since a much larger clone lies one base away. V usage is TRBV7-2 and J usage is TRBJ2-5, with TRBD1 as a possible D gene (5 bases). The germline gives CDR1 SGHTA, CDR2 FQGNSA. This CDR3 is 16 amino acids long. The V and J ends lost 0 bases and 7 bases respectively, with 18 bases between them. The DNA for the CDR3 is TGTGCCAGCAGCTTAGCCCCGGCCAACCAAGGGGCGACCCAGTACTTC. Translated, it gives CASSLAPANQGATQYF.

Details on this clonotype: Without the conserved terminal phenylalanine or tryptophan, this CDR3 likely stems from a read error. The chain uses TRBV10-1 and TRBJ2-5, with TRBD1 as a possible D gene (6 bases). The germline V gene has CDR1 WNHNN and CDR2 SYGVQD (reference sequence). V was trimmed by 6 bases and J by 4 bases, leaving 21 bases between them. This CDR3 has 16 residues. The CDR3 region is CASRPGTPGKGETQYL. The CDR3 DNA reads TGCGCCAGCAGGCCCGGGACACCCGGGAAGGGAGAGACCCAGTACCTC.